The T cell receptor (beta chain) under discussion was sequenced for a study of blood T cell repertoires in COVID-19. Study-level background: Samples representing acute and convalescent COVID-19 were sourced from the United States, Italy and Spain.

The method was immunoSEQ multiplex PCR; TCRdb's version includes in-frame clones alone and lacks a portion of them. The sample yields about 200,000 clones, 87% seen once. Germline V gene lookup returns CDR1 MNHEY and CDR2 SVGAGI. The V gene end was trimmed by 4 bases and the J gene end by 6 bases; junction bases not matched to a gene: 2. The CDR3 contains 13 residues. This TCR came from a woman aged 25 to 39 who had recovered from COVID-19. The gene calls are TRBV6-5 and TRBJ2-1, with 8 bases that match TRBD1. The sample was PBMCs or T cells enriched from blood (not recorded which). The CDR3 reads CASSSDRGNEQFF. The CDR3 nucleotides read TGTGCCAGCAGTTCAGACAGGGGCAATGAGCAGTTCTTC.